Below are 6 T cell receptor beta chains sequenced from a single sample in a study of blood T cells in healthy people across ages. The authors ran a second PCR of about 7 to 11 cycles using a sample-barcoded 5' primer and a J-beta primer mix. TCRdb re-called the 5' RACE reads through MiXCR, storing one row per CDR3 protein. The sample has over 700,000 distinct CDR3 sequences, less than 70% seen once; the top ten hold about two fifths. The sample consisted of blood. The receptors here all came from an elderly man in good health.

This chain links TRBV6-4 with TRBJ2-1; TRBD2 aligns across 11 bases. V lost 6 bases to trimming and J lost 5 bases; unmatched junction nucleotides: 6. Germline CDR1 is MRHNA and CDR2 is SNTAGT. CDR3 size: 15 residues. The DNA of the CDR3 is TGTGCCAGCAGACACCTAGCGGGAGGCCACAATGAGCAGTTCTTC. This encodes CASRHLAGGHNEQFF.

The chain couples TRBV12-3 or TRBV12-4 to TRBJ2-4; 10 nucleotides line up with TRBD2. Near its end, the DNA agrees better with TRBJ2-7, so the J call may be wrong. The length of the CDR3 is 14 residues. CDR3 amino acids: CASSLASGSFEQYF. The DNA for the CDR3 is TGTGCCAGCAGTTTGGCTAGCGGGAGCTTCGAGCAGTACTTC.

This clonotype was found many times. The chain employs TRBV5-1 and TRBJ2-5, with TRBD1 identical over 8 bases. The CDR3 is 13 residues long. Trimming took 2 bases from V and 4 from J; bases not matched to a gene: 1. The germline gives CDR1 SGHRS, CDR2 YFSETQ. In DNA, the CDR3 is TGCGCCAGCAGCTTACAGGGGGGAGAGACCCAGTACTTC. Translation gives CASSLQGGETQYF.

V and J are TRBV20-1 and TRBJ1-6; 12 positions match TRBD1. Unmatched junction bases numbered 7, after V lost 2 bases and J lost 8 bases. Germline lookup yields CDR1 DFQATT and CDR2 SNEGSKA (reference sequence). The CDR3 runs to 16 residues. CDR3 loop: CSARPGQGASDSPLHF. CDR3 nucleotides: TGCAGTGCTAGACCGGGACAGGGGGCTTCGGATTCACCCCTCCACTTT.

The table lists this clonotype with a few counts. The genes are TRBV24-1 and TRBJ1-2, with D unclear. Germline CDR1 reads KGHDR; CDR2 reads SFDVKD. Trimming shortened V by 7 bases and J by 0 bases, and 11 bases separated the two germline ends. The length of the CDR3 is 14 residues. Here the CDR3 DNA reads TGTGCCACCAGCCCTGCAGGAGCTAACTATGGCTACACCTTC. Translating gives CATSPAGANYGYTF.

The chain links TRBV10-3 to TRBJ2-1; D unclear. Germline CDR1 and CDR2: ENHRY and SYGVKD. Trimming removed 9 bases at V and 7 bases at J, with 7 bases between. The CDR3 sequence is 10 residues long. CDR3 loop: CAIGRNEQFF. DNA of the CDR3: TGTGCCATTGGTCGTAATGAGCAGTTCTTC.